What follows are 21 T cell receptor beta chains derived from one specimen sequenced in a study of regulatory T cells in long-lasting Graves disease. In building TCR beta libraries, iRepertoire HTBI primers were used together with Arm-PCR of CDR3 regions. TCRdb itself ran the multiplex PCR reads through MiXCR, one entry per CDR3 protein. Of 350,000 to 500,000 distinct CDR3 sequences in the sample, less than 15% are singletons; the top ten hold about a sixth. This sample's time point: newly diagnosed GD, antithyroid drugs for less than 3 months. After RNA was extracted from PBMCs, the TCR library was made from it. A further study also used this sample, focusing on T cells in Graves' hyperthyroidism and ophthalmopathy.

The source was peripheral blood mononuclear cells (PBMCs), collected at new diagnosis, from a patient treated with antithyroid drugs. The receptor source for this set is a woman between 50 and 59 years old with Graves disease.

This clonotype was counted only a few times. The CDR3 coding sequence is TGTGCCAGCAGTGAATCCATGGCGATATCACCCCTCCACTTT. Residues: CASSESMAISPLHF. The rearrangement links TRBV2 to TRBJ1-6; unclear D gene. This CDR3 contains 14 residues. From germline, CDR1 is SNHLY and CDR2 FYNNEI. The germline V and J ends were trimmed by 2 bases and 10 bases, with 12 bases remaining between them.

This clonotype occurred many times. The CDR3 spells CSARDSGGEKLFF. CDR3 nucleotides: TGCAGTGCTAGAGATTCGGGGGGAGAAAAACTGTTTTTT. The rearrangement uses TRBV20-1 and TRBJ1-4, with a weak D call TRBD1 (5 bases). This CDR3 comprises 13 residues. The V gene lost 0 bases and the J gene lost 8 bases, with 10 bases spanning the gap. CDR1 and CDR2 from the germline V gene are DFQATT and SNEGSKA (reference sequence).

This clonotype has a count of ten or more. The rearrangement joins TRBV13 to TRBJ1-5; D is unclear. This CDR3 region has 14 residues. Germline lookup yields CDR1 PRHDT and CDR2 FYEKMQ (reference sequence). Trimming cost V 3 bases and J 1 base, with 7 bases left between them. CDR3 DNA sequence: TGTGCCAGCAGCTTCAGGCCCAGCAATCAGCCCCAGCATTTT. This sequence encodes CASSFRPSNQPQHF.

This clonotype was seen a few times. V usage is TRBV7-6 and J usage is TRBJ2-5; D is possibly TRBD1 (7 bases). This CDR3 has 16 residues. The V and J ends lost 1 base and 9 bases respectively, with 21 bases between them. Per the germline V gene, CDR1 is SGHVS and CDR2 is FNYEAQ. CDR3 sequence reads: CASSLGSGDSPMAQYF. DNA of the CDR3: TGTGCCAGCAGCTTAGGATCGGGGGACAGTCCGATGGCCCAGTACTTC.

The CDR3 here is CAATPGLVPGETQYF. The CDR3 bases are TGTGCCGCAACACCGGGACTCGTCCCGGGGGAGACGCAGTATTTT. The chain has TRBV19 and TRBJ2-3; TRBD2 is a possible D gene (6 bases). V was trimmed by 11 bases and J by 9 bases, leaving 27 bases between them. Germline-derived CDR1 and CDR2 are LNHDA and SQIVND (reference sequence). The CDR3 contains 15 residues.

The J gene is TRBJ2-1, the V gene TRBV27; TRBD2 might be the D (6 bases). Per germline, CDR1 MNHEY and CDR2 SMNVEV (reference sequence). CDR3 length: 13 amino acids. V dropped 7 bases and J dropped 7 bases, with 14 bases sitting between them. The CDR3 spells CASKSGLHNEQFF. Written as DNA, the CDR3 is TGTGCCAGCAAATCGGGACTCCATAATGAGCAGTTCTTC.

This chain uses TRBV11-2 with TRBJ2-7; 13 positions agree with TRBD2. CDR1 is SGHAT, CDR2 FQNNGV, per germline. Trimming removed 5 bases from V and 2 bases from J; junction bases left unmatched: 3. This CDR3 has 15 amino acids. The CDR3, as DNA: TGTGCCAGCAGCCAGACTAGCGGGAGGACCTACGAGCAGTACTTC. Protein product: CASSQTSGRTYEQYF.

In its sample, this clonotype was seen many times. The CDR3 DNA follows: TGTGCCAGCAGCTCCAGGACTAGCGGGAGTGGCGGGGAGCTGTTTTTT. Translation: CASSSRTSGSGGELFF. The chain employs TRBV7-8 and TRBJ2-2; the match to TRBD2 covers 13 bases. The V segment lost 4 bases and the J segment 7 bases; nucleotides outside the gene matches: 6. The CDR3 is made up of 16 amino acids. Germline CDR1 and CDR2: SGHVS and FQNEAQ.

This clonotype was observed many times. The chain has TRBV29-1 and TRBJ1-1; tentative D call: TRBD1 (6 bases). The CDR3 has 15 amino acids. Deletions cut 8 bases from V and 0 bases from J, with 19 bases between. From germline, CDR1 is SQVTM and CDR2 ANQGSEA. CDR3 protein: CSSQADSNLNTEAFF. The CDR3 nucleotides are TGCAGCTCCCAGGCGGACAGCAACCTGAACACTGAAGCTTTCTTT.

In this sample, this clonotype turned up many times. V and J are TRBV3-1 and TRBJ1-1; D remains unclear. This CDR3 region has 15 residues. The V end was cut by 0 bases, the J end by 2 bases, with 10 bases between. The germline gives CDR1 LGHDT, CDR2 YNNKEL (reference sequence). As DNA, the CDR3 is TGTGCCAGCAGCCAAGACGGCCAGGCCAACACTGAAGCTTTCTTT. It codes for CASSQDGQANTEAFF.

The chain links TRBV27 to TRBJ2-7; perhaps TRBD1 as D (5 bases). V lost 0 bases, J lost 3 bases, and 6 bases lay in between. The CDR3 runs 13 residues. Germline CDR1 reads MNHEY; CDR2 reads SMNVEV (reference sequence). The CDR3 nucleotides read TGTGCCAGCAGTTTATCGACAGACTACGAGCAGTACTTC. It is translated as CASSLSTDYEQYF.

In its sample, this clonotype was seen many times. The junction shows a germline mismatch at one end, possibly a read error. The rearrangement uses TRBV5-1 and TRBJ1-5; 10 nucleotides match TRBD1. This CDR3 spans 14 amino acids. Germline V gives CDR1 SGHRS, CDR2 YFSETQ. In DNA, the CDR3 is TGTGCCAGCAGCCTTGGACAGGGGGGTCAGCCCCAGCATTTT. This sequence encodes CASSLGQGGQPQHF.

The V call is TRBV19, the J call TRBJ2-7; possibly TRBD1 for D (5 bases). The CDR3 contains 14 residues. Trimming pared 4 bases from V and 1 base from J, leaving 11 bases between. Germline CDR1 is LNHDA and CDR2 is SQIVND (reference sequence). CDR3 protein: CASSNVGPSYEQYF. Here the CDR3 DNA reads TGTGCCAGTAGTAACGTGGGGCCGTCCTACGAGCAGTACTTC.

This clonotype has ten or more counts. One junction end does not reproduce the germline sequence, and a read error may be involved. The chain joins TRBV15 to TRBJ2-7; TRBD1 or TRBD2 may be the D gene (6 bases each). CDR1 and CDR2 from the germline V gene are LNHNV and YYDKDF (reference sequence). The CDR3 loop spans 15 amino acids. Written as DNA, the CDR3 is TGTGCCACCAGCGGAGACAGGTGGGAGGACTACGAGCAGTACTTC. Its protein is CATSGDRWEDYEQYF.

This clonotype came up a few times. The chain recombines TRBV6-5 with TRBJ2-7, with a weak D call TRBD2 (5 bases). The CDR3 is made up of 15 amino acids. Germline loops: CDR1 MNHEY, CDR2 SVGAGI. Trimming removed 0 bases from V and 2 bases from J, with 11 bases in between. CDR3 bases: TGTGCCAGCAGTTACTCGGTGCGGAGGCCCTACGAGCAGTACTTC. This codes for CASSYSVRRPYEQYF.

CDR3 in amino acids: CAWTLAGGTDTQYF. In DNA form, the CDR3 reads TGTGCCTGGACCCTAGCGGGAGGGACAGATACGCAGTATTTT. The chain joins TRBV30 to TRBJ2-3; TRBD2 matches 12 bases. The CDR3 sequence is 14 residues long. Looked up from germline, CDR1 is GTSNPN and CDR2 is SVGIG (reference sequence). After removal of 4 bases from V and 3 bases from J, the junction contained 2 bases not matched to a gene.

This clonotype was detected only a few times. This chain joins TRBV6-1 and TRBJ2-2, with 7 bases fitting TRBD2. This CDR3 is 15 amino acids long. V lost 10 bases, J lost 6 bases, and 14 bases stayed unmatched. Germline CDR1 MNHNS, CDR2 SASEGT. The CDR3 region is CANGHRDYPPGELFF. The CDR3, as DNA: TGTGCCAACGGCCACCGGGACTACCCACCCGGGGAGCTGTTTTTT.

This chain joins TRBV19 and TRBJ1-1, with D uncertain. The V gene's germline CDR1 is LNHDA and CDR2 SQIVND (reference sequence). The CDR3 is 13 residues long. The V end was cut by 4 bases, the J end by 6 bases, with 12 bases between. The CDR3 is CASSNPLDAEAFF. The CDR3 DNA sequence: TGTGCCAGTAGTAACCCCTTGGATGCTGAAGCTTTCTTT.

This clonotype was detected ten times or more. This chain connects TRBV28 to TRBJ2-1; unclear D gene. Germline CDR1 and CDR2: MDHEN and SYDVKM. There are 14 residues in the CDR3. Trimming removed 6 bases from V and 0 bases from J, with 9 bases in between. The CDR3 coding sequence is TGTGCCAGCAGCTACCTAGTCTCCTACAATGAGCAGTTCTTC. It yields the protein CASSYLVSYNEQFF.

This clonotype was detected many times. The V call is TRBV2, the J call TRBJ2-5; D might be TRBD2 (5 bases). This CDR3 region has 15 residues. Germline values: CDR1 SNHLY, CDR2 FYNNEI. Trimming took off 8 bases at V and 5 bases at J, with 21 bases between the two ends. CDR3 bases: TGTGCCAGCGATTTAGGAGGCCTACCCGGGGAGACCCAGTACTTC. Translated: CASDLGGLPGETQYF.

Remarks on this clonotype: A much bigger clone sits one base away, suggesting this may be a read error. The CDR3: CATSERTSGNTGELFF. The DNA of the CDR3 is TGTGCCACCAGTGAGCGGACTAGCGGGAACACCGGGGAGCTGTTTTTT. The chain links TRBV24-1 to TRBJ2-2; TRBD2 aligns across 10 bases. The V segment lost 4 bases and the J segment 1 base; nucleotides outside the gene matches: 2. The CDR3 consists of 16 residues. CDR1 KGHDR and CDR2 SFDVKD come from the germline V gene.